Below are 25 T cell receptor beta chains sequenced from a single sample in a study of blood T cell repertoires in COVID-19. Sequenced by immunoSEQ multiplex PCR; TCRdb stores in-frame clones only, minus some. Counted here are fewer than 200,000 clones, about 88% occurring once; the ten biggest clones make up 7% to 10%. Sequencing input: peripheral blood. These receptors were obtained from a woman aged 55-75 years with COVID-19, enrolled during active disease.

V is TRBV9 and J is TRBJ1-2, with D unclear. Trimming took 4 bases from V and 8 from J, leaving 15 bases between them. The CDR3 is 13 amino acids. CDR1 is SGDLS, CDR2 YYNGEE, per germline. CDR3 loop: CASSPGIGYGYTF. In nucleotides, the CDR3 is TGTGCCAGCAGCCCCGGGATAGGGTACGGCTACACCTTC.

The genes are TRBV30 and TRBJ1-2; no clear D gene. Per germline, CDR1 GTSNPN and CDR2 SVGIG (reference sequence). This CDR3 has 12 amino acids. Trimming took off 8 bases at V and 6 bases at J, with 16 bases between the two ends. CDR3 protein: CAAPGGYNGYTF. The CDR3 DNA reads TGTGCCGCCCCTGGCGGGTATAATGGCTACACCTTC.

This clone was counted a single time. The rearrangement joins TRBV7-3 to TRBJ2-5; perhaps TRBD2 as D (7 bases). V was cut by 2 bases and J by 2 bases, with 15 bases left in between. The CDR3 sequence is 16 residues long. Germline lookup yields CDR1 SGHTA and CDR2 FQGTGA. The CDR3 here is CASSLVGGGLQETQYF. CDR3 DNA sequence: TGTGCCAGCAGCTTAGTTGGCGGGGGCCTACAAGAGACCCAGTACTTC.

This clone has just a few counts. The chain combines TRBV15 with TRBJ2-4; maybe TRBD1 (6 bases). This CDR3 is 19 amino acids long. Germline V lookup: CDR1 LNHNV, CDR2 YYDKDF (reference sequence). The V gene lost 3 bases and the J gene lost 0 bases, with 21 bases spanning the gap. For the CDR3, the DNA is TGTGCCACCAGCAGGGATGAACGCTGGGGACAACTAGCCAAAAACATTCAGTACTTC. As protein: CATSRDERWGQLAKNIQYF.

This chain links TRBV3-1 (or the pseudogene TRBV3-2) with TRBJ1-4; D possibly corresponds to TRBD1 (6 bases). The CDR3 extends over 16 amino acids. V lost 5 bases, J lost 4 bases, and 17 bases lay in between. Germline V CDR1 and CDR2: LGHDT, YNNKEL (reference sequence). The DNA for the CDR3 is TGTGCCAGCAGCTTCCGGACTAGCAGGGGTAATGAAAAACTGTTTTTT. Its protein product is CASSFRTSRGNEKLFF.

The chain combines TRBV2 with TRBJ1-5; TRBD1 matches 7 bases. The J segment lost 7 bases and the V segment lost 7 bases, leaving 10 bases of the junction unmatched. The CDR3 runs 14 residues. Germline V gives CDR1 SNHLY, CDR2 FYNNEI. The CDR3 bases are TGTGCCAGCACCAGACAGGGCGGCGGACAGCCCCAGCATTTT. Translating it yields CASTRQGGGQPQHF.

The chain has TRBV19 and TRBJ1-1; the D is unclear. V was pared by 5 bases and J by 1 base, with 14 bases between. The CDR3 sequence is 15 residues long. From germline, CDR1 is LNHDA and CDR2 SQIVND (reference sequence). CDR3 DNA: TGTGCCAGTAGTCCGAGAGTTGGAGGGAACACTGAAGCTTTCTTT. Encoded protein: CASSPRVGGNTEAFF.

This rearrangement joins TRBV10-3 to TRBJ2-7, with D perhaps TRBD2 (6 bases). CDR3 length: 14 residues. Germline loops: CDR1 ENHRY, CDR2 SYGVKD. V was trimmed by 7 bases and J by 1 base, leaving 14 bases between them. Here the CDR3 DNA reads TGTGCCATCAACCCGGGGAGGCAATCCTACGAGCAGTACTTC. Encoded protein: CAINPGRQSYEQYF.

J is TRBJ2-1 and V is TRBV5-6; TRBD2 aligns across 10 bases. Germline lookup yields CDR1 SGHDT and CDR2 YYEEEE. This CDR3 has 15 residues. With 5 bases clipped from V and 3 bases from J, the junction kept 5 bases outside the gene matches. CDR3 DNA sequence: TGTGCCAGCAGACCCGGGACTAGCGTCTACAATGAGCAGTTCTTC. Amino acid sequence: CASRPGTSVYNEQFF.

The chain has TRBV5-1 and TRBJ2-3; D unclear. V was trimmed by 2 bases and J by 0 bases, leaving 7 bases between them. This CDR3 region has 14 residues. The germline V gene has CDR1 SGHRS and CDR2 YFSETQ. The CDR3 bases are TGCGCCAGCAGCTTTGCGGCCAGCACAGATACGCAGTATTTT. It is translated as CASSFAASTDTQYF. The full variable domain, in which reference TRBV5-1 and TRBJ2-3 provide the parts outside the CDR3, is KAGVTQTPRYLIKTRGQQVTLSCSPISGHRSVSWYQQTPGQGLQFLFEYFSETQRNKGNFPGRFSGRQFSNSRSEMNVSTLELGDSALYLCASSFAASTDTQYFGPGTRLTVL.

The count of this clone is one. CDR3 DNA: TGTGCCAGCAGCGCTACATGGGACAGGGGAAACTCTGGGGCCAACGTCCTGACTTTC. This sequence encodes CASSATWDRGNSGANVLTF. The V gene is TRBV21-1, the J gene TRBJ2-6; TRBD1, the table's D call, lacks a check against the DNA. TRBV21-1 is annotated as a pseudogene. The CDR3 contains 19 residues.

The V gene is TRBV11-3, the J gene TRBJ2-1; 7 bases are a match to TRBD2. Germline V gene lookup returns CDR1 SGHNT and CDR2 YENEEA. With 5 bases clipped from V and 6 bases from J, the junction kept 7 bases outside the gene matches. This CDR3 has 14 residues. This CDR3 reads CASSPGGYINEQFF. CDR3 DNA sequence: TGTGCCAGCAGCCCCGGGGGGTATATCAATGAGCAGTTCTTC.

The J gene is TRBJ2-1, the V gene TRBV19; TRBD1 agrees at 9 bases. Germline assignment: CDR1 LNHDA and CDR2 SQIVND (reference sequence). Trimming took 6 bases from V and 7 from J; bases not matched to a gene: 7. This CDR3 has 14 amino acids. Written as DNA, the CDR3 is TGTGCCAGTAGGAGTCGACAGGGGGGGAATGAGCAGTTCTTC. It encodes CASRSRQGGNEQFF.

This sequence joins TRBV19 and TRBJ1-4; weak D call: TRBD1 (6 bases). The V gene lost 5 bases and the J gene lost 4 bases, with 14 bases spanning the gap. The CDR3 consists of 15 residues. Germline V gene sequence: CDR1 LNHDA, CDR2 SQIVND (reference sequence). The CDR3 region has the DNA TGTGCCAGTAGTCCAGACAGGAGTGATAATGAAAAACTGTTTTTT. Protein: CASSPDRSDNEKLFF.

The chain links TRBV27 to TRBJ1-5, with 9 bases lining up with TRBD1. This CDR3 region has 14 residues. The V and J ends lost 4 bases and 6 bases, in that order; junction bases with no gene match: 4. CDR1 is MNHEY, CDR2 SMNVEV, per germline (reference sequence). The CDR3 sequence is CASSYGTGSQPQHF. The CDR3 bases are TGTGCCAGCAGTTATGGGACAGGGAGTCAGCCCCAGCATTTT.

CDR3 DNA sequence: TGCGCCAGCAGCTTACTAGCGAGCCCAGAAGAGACCCAGTACTTC. This gives the protein CASSLLASPEETQYF. The genes are TRBV5-1 and TRBJ2-5; 7 positions match TRBD2. This CDR3 comprises 15 residues. V trimming: 2 bases; J trimming: 3 bases; junction bases outside the gene matches: 7. Germline CDR1 is SGHRS and CDR2 is YFSETQ.

The J gene is TRBJ1-5, the V gene TRBV7-2; TRBD1 is a possible D gene (6 bases). The ends were cut back, 4 bases at V and 3 bases at J, with 10 bases in the middle. CDR3 length equals 14 residues. Germline loops: CDR1 SGHTA, CDR2 FQGNSA. CDR3 in amino acids: CASSSWTVNQPQHF. In DNA form, the CDR3 reads TGTGCCAGCAGCTCTTGGACAGTCAATCAGCCCCAGCATTTT. The full variable domain, completed using reference TRBV7-2 and TRBJ1-5, is GAGVSQSPSNKVTEKGKDVELRCDPISGHTALYWYRQSLGQGLEFLIYFQGNSAPDKSGLPSDRFSAERTGGSVSTLTIQRTQQEDSAVYLCASSSWTVNQPQHFGDGTRLSIL.

The J gene is TRBJ2-3, the V gene TRBV29-1, with 7 nucleotides matching TRBD1. This CDR3 comprises 13 residues. Germline V lookup: CDR1 SQVTM, CDR2 ANQGSEA. The trim removed 3 bases at V and 2 bases at J, leaving 2 bases unmatched. The CDR3 DNA is TGCAGCGTTGAGGGGACAGTCACAGATACGCAGTATTTT. This translates into CSVEGTVTDTQYF.

V usage is TRBV6-1 and J usage is TRBJ1-1, with 7 bases that match TRBD1. V lost 3 bases and J lost 1; bases outside the gene matches: 8. CDR3 length: 16 amino acids. From germline, CDR1 is MNHNS and CDR2 SASEGT. The CDR3 bases are TGTGCCAGCAGTGAGTTAGGGGGCGCGGGGAACACTGAAGCTTTCTTT. The encoded protein is CASSELGGAGNTEAFF.

This clone was recorded only once. This sequence joins TRBV30 and TRBJ1-5, with D possibly being TRBD1 (5 bases). Germline assignment: CDR1 GTSNPN and CDR2 SVGIG (reference sequence). V shed 2 bases and J shed 6 bases, with 11 bases lying between them. The CDR3 has 13 amino acids. The CDR3 coding sequence is TGTGCCTGGAGTCGGGGGTATGTTCAGCCCCAGCATTTT. Its translation: CAWSRGYVQPQHF.

The chain couples TRBV5-4 to TRBJ2-1; D unresolved. V shed 4 bases and J shed 2 bases, with 16 bases lying between them. Germline CDR1 is SGHNT and CDR2 is YYREEE (reference sequence). The CDR3 runs to 16 residues. The CDR3 bases are TGTGCCAGCAGCCCCCGACAAAGCTTGCCCTACAATGAGCAGTTCTTC. Protein product: CASSPRQSLPYNEQFF.

This chain connects TRBV2 to TRBJ1-5; no clear D. The CDR3 sequence is 16 residues long. Germline values: CDR1 SNHLY, CDR2 FYNNEI. V was trimmed by 6 bases and J by 0 bases, leaving 15 bases between them. The CDR3 is CASRGRMATSNQPQHF. The CDR3 coding sequence is TGTGCCAGCAGGGGGAGGATGGCGACTAGCAATCAGCCCCAGCATTTT.

The chain carries TRBV18 and TRBJ2-7, with TRBD2 matching over 9 bases. The CDR3 is 14 amino acids. CDR1 and CDR2 from the germline V gene are KGHSH and LQKENI. After removal of 6 bases from V and 7 bases from J, the junction contained 10 bases not matched to a gene. CDR3 DNA: TGTGCCAGCTCGCAGACTAGCGGTGCACAAGAGCAGTACTTC. This encodes CASSQTSGAQEQYF.

V is TRBV11-3 and J is TRBJ2-7; 8 bases line up with TRBD2. The germline gives CDR1 SGHNT, CDR2 YENEEA. This CDR3 comprises 14 residues. Trimming at V came to 3 bases and at J to 2 bases, leaving 3 bases not matched to a gene. CDR3 protein: CASSFGGATYEQYV. CDR3 DNA sequence: TGTGCCAGCAGCTTCGGGGGGGCCACCTACGAGCAGTACGTC.

V gene TRBV7-9 combines with J gene TRBJ1-1; 7 bases map to TRBD1. The trim removed 3 bases at V and 2 bases at J, leaving 3 bases unmatched. The CDR3 has 14 amino acids. From germline, CDR1 is SEHNR and CDR2 FQNEAQ (reference sequence). CDR3 loop: CASSLEGANTEAFF. The CDR3 bases are TGTGCCAGCAGCTTGGAGGGGGCTAACACTGAAGCTTTCTTT. Full variable domain (outside the CDR3, taken from reference TRBV7-9 and TRBJ1-1): DTGVSQNPRHKITKRGQNVTFRCDPISEHNRLYWYRQTLGQGPEFLTYFQNEAQLEKSRLLSDRFSAERPKGSFSTLEIQRTEQGDSAMYLCASSLEGANTEAFFGQGTRLTVV.